The 14 T cell receptor beta chains given below trace back to one sample, sequenced in a study of human T cells and chemical hapten exposure. Sample time point: patch test 2, 6 weeks after DPC sensitization. Specified treatment: therapeutic diphenylcyclopropenone sensitization with weekly scalp DPC. TCRdb reprocessed the RACE reads with MiXCR, giving one entry per CDR3 protein. Found here are fewer than 100,000 distinct CDR3 sequences, 7.5% to 10% of them singletons; the top ten hold about 2%. Sequencing was performed on whole blood, taken in connection with sensitization to the hapten diphenylcyclopropenone (DPC). Receptor source: a woman aged 40 to 50 with alopecia areata. Some clones in this sample may be carry-over from other donors' samples.

This clonotype was counted between two and nine times. This chain uses TRBV6-2 or TRBV6-3 with TRBJ2-1; the match to TRBD2 covers 13 bases. The V and J ends lost 7 bases and 4 bases, in that order; junction bases with no gene match: 4. The germline gives CDR1 MNHEY, CDR2 SVGEGT. This CDR3 is built from 15 residues. The CDR3 DNA reads TGTGCCAGCATTCCGGGACTAGCGGGGTACAATGAGCAGTTCTTC. This translates into CASIPGLAGYNEQFF.

This clonotype was recorded many times. J is TRBJ2-5 and V is TRBV6-5; no clear D gene. Deletions cut 8 bases from V and 2 bases from J, with 3 bases between. Germline-derived CDR1 and CDR2 are MNHEY and SVGAGI. This CDR3 comprises 10 residues. CDR3 nucleotide sequence: TGTGCCAGCGGTCAAGAGACCCAGTACTTC. It is translated as CASGQETQYF.

V gene TRBV5-4 combines with J gene TRBJ2-2; 7 bases map to TRBD2. This CDR3 region has 16 residues. The V segment lost 0 bases and the J segment 1 base; nucleotides outside the gene matches: 3. Per germline, CDR1 SGHNT and CDR2 YYREEE (reference sequence). The CDR3, as DNA: TGTGCCAGCAGCTTGGCAGCGGGGTTGAACACCGGGGAGCTGTTTTTT. As protein: CASSLAAGLNTGELFF. The whole variable domain, remainder taken from reference TRBV5-4 and TRBJ2-2, is ETGVTQSPTHLIKTRGQQVTLRCSSQSGHNTVSWYQQALGQGPQFIFQYYREEENGRGNFPPRFSGLQFPNYSSELNVNALELDDSALYLCASSLAAGLNTGELFFGEGSRLTVL.

The genes are TRBV9 and TRBJ2-5, with D perhaps TRBD1 (5 bases). The V and J ends lost 1 base and 5 bases respectively, with 18 bases between them. CDR3 length: 16 amino acids. Germline V gene sequence: CDR1 SGDLS, CDR2 YYNGEE. The CDR3 loop reads CASSVITTGPPETQYF. CDR3 DNA sequence: TGTGCCAGCAGCGTAATTACTACAGGTCCCCCGGAGACCCAGTACTTC.

This clonotype has ten or more counts. The chain couples TRBV29-1 to TRBJ2-1; D possibly corresponds to TRBD2 (6 bases). The CDR3 totals 14 residues. The V end was cut by 6 bases, the J end by 10 bases, with 22 bases between. The germline CDR1 and CDR2 sequences are SQVTM and ANQGSEA. CDR3 nucleotide sequence: TGCAGCGTGCGTTCGCCCCGTGCTAGCGTAGAGCAGTTCTTC. It yields the protein CSVRSPRASVEQFF.

The rearrangement joins TRBV7-3 to TRBJ1-6, with TRBD1 matching over 8 bases. The germline V gene encodes CDR1 SGHTA and CDR2 FQGTGA. There are 14 residues in the CDR3. The V gene end was trimmed by 4 bases and the J gene end by 9 bases; junction bases not matched to a gene: 5. The CDR3 here is CASSSGQGISPLHF. DNA of the CDR3: TGTGCCAGCAGCTCAGGACAGGGAATTTCACCCCTCCACTTT.

This clonotype appeared many times. V is TRBV28 and J is TRBJ2-7; 9 nucleotides agree with TRBD1. With V trimmed by 5 bases and J by 5 bases, 10 bases remained unmatched. The length of the CDR3 is 15 residues. Germline V gene lookup returns CDR1 MDHEN and CDR2 SYDVKM. The CDR3 sequence is CASSLTTGGWNEQYF. The CDR3 DNA reads TGTGCCAGCAGTCTCACGACAGGGGGGTGGAACGAGCAGTACTTC.

The V call is TRBV11-2, the J call TRBJ2-7, with D possibly being TRBD1 (5 bases). CDR1 and CDR2 from the germline V gene are SGHAT and FQNNGV. The CDR3 consists of 18 residues. V lost 1 base to trimming and J lost 5 bases, with 24 bases between them. DNA for the CDR3: TGTGCCAGCAGCTTAGTATTCCGAGTCTCTGCAGGGCGAGACGAGCAGTACTTC. Translation: CASSLVFRVSAGRDEQYF.

The chain has TRBV5-4 and TRBJ1-2; D may be TRBD1 (6 bases). This CDR3 has 13 residues. V gave up 0 bases and J gave up 6 bases, with 9 bases separating them. Germline CDR1 reads SGHNT; CDR2 reads YYREEE (reference sequence). The CDR3 DNA follows: TGTGCCAGCAGCTTGGGGGGGCGCGATGGCTACACCTTC. Its protein is CASSLGGRDGYTF.

This clonotype was seen only a few times. The chain employs TRBV28 and TRBJ2-3; 11 nucleotides align to TRBD2. V was pared by 3 bases and J by 0 bases, with 14 bases of the junction left unmatched. Germline values: CDR1 MDHEN, CDR2 SYDVKM. CDR3 length equals 20 residues. Written as DNA, the CDR3 is TGTGCCAGCAGTTTCCGGCTCCCTCTAGCGGGAGGTAGAAGCACAGATACGCAGTATTTT. This translates into CASSFRLPLAGGRSTDTQYF.

This clonotype was seen repeatedly, ten times or more. V gene TRBV29-1 combines with J gene TRBJ2-3; unclear D gene. Trimming removed 7 bases from V and 5 bases from J, with 16 bases in between. CDR1 and CDR2 (germline): SQVTM, ANQGSEA. The CDR3 totals 13 residues. DNA for the CDR3: TGCAGCGCCGCGCGGACCCCCGAAGATACGCAGTATTTT. It codes for CSAARTPEDTQYF.

The V gene is TRBV9, the J gene TRBJ2-2, with D maybe TRBD2 (7 bases). Trimming removed 3 bases from V and 0 bases from J, with 15 bases in between. CDR3 length equals 17 residues. Germline loops: CDR1 SGDLS, CDR2 YYNGEE. The CDR3 spells CASSAGGARSNTGELFF. In nucleotides, the CDR3 is TGTGCCAGCAGCGCTGGGGGGGCCCGCTCGAACACCGGGGAGCTGTTTTTT.

Many counts were recorded for this clonotype. The J gene is TRBJ2-1, the V gene TRBV11-2; TRBD1 matches at 12 bases. Germline V gene data show CDR1 as SGHAT and CDR2 as FQNNGV. The CDR3 consists of 16 residues. V lost 6 bases and J lost 2; bases outside the gene matches: 5. The CDR3 sequence: CASSPGTGGAYNEQFF. The CDR3 coding sequence is TGTGCCAGCAGTCCCGGGACAGGGGGCGCCTACAATGAGCAGTTCTTC.

This clonotype has more than one count but fewer than ten. The chain employs TRBV20-1 and TRBJ1-2; D gene unclear. The CDR3 contains 13 residues. The ends were cut back, 3 bases at V and 8 bases at J, with 16 bases in the middle. The germline CDR1 and CDR2 sequences are DFQATT and SNEGSKA (reference sequence). The CDR3 reads CSARTQTGDGYTF. The CDR3 DNA reads as TGCAGTGCTAGGACCCAAACGGGCGACGGCTACACCTTC.